What follows are 24 T cell receptor beta chains derived from one specimen sequenced in a study of cytomegalovirus exposure and HLA in healthy donors. 13 Jbeta primers and 60 Vbeta primers were used for the PCR. Assay: immunoSEQ multiplex PCR; the TCRdb copy retains only in-frame clones and omits some. This repertoire shows 120,000 or so clones, 17% found once; its top ten account for approximately 2.6%. Sequencing was carried out using PBMCs. All receptors come from a female donor in good health and CMV-seropositive.

The J gene is TRBJ1-5, the V gene TRBV7-9, with 10 bases identical to TRBD1. The CDR3 length is 16 residues. Germline V gene lookup returns CDR1 SEHNR and CDR2 FQNEAQ (reference sequence). The trim removed 3 bases at V and 3 bases at J, leaving 5 bases unmatched. The CDR3 is CASSLGQGRDNQPQHF. CDR3 DNA: TGTGCCAGCAGCTTGGGACAGGGGAGGGACAATCAGCCCCAGCATTTT. The whole variable domain, remainder taken from reference TRBV7-9 and TRBJ1-5, is DTGVSQNPRHKITKRGQNVTFRCDPISEHNRLYWYRQTLGQGPEFLTYFQNEAQLEKSRLLSDRFSAERPKGSFSTLEIQRTEQGDSAMYLCASSLGQGRDNQPQHFGDGTRLSIL.

The gene calls are TRBV7-9 and TRBJ1-4; D uncertain. This CDR3 spans 13 amino acids. Germline CDR1 is SEHNR and CDR2 is FQNEAQ (reference sequence). V lost 1 base, J lost 13 bases, and 13 bases lay in between. The CDR3 sequence is CASSLGPVGGLFF. The CDR3 region has the DNA TGTGCCAGCAGCTTAGGGCCCGTTGGTGGACTGTTTTTT.

The chain is built from TRBV27 and TRBJ2-5; 12 bases match TRBD2. CDR3 length: 15 amino acids. CDR1 and CDR2 from the germline V gene are MNHEY and SMNVEV (reference sequence). V shed 6 bases and J 4 bases; nucleotides not matched to a gene: 6. The DNA of the CDR3 is TGTGCCAGCAGAAAACTAGCGGGAGGTCGAGAGACCCAGTACTTC. Encoded protein: CASRKLAGGRETQYF.

The sample holds a few counts of this clone. The V gene is TRBV7-9, the J gene TRBJ1-2, with D unresolved. Germline CDR1 reads SEHNR; CDR2 reads FQNEAQ (reference sequence). This CDR3 region has 14 residues. V dropped 2 bases and J dropped 4 bases, with 11 bases sitting between them. The CDR3 sequence: CASSLRQEAYGYTF. As DNA, the CDR3 is TGTGCCAGCAGCTTAAGGCAGGAAGCCTATGGCTACACCTTC. Based on the CDR3 plus reference TRBV7-9 and TRBJ1-2, the full variable domain is DTGVSQNPRHKITKRGQNVTFRCDPISEHNRLYWYRQTLGQGPEFLTYFQNEAQLEKSRLLSDRFSAERPKGSFSTLEIQRTEQGDSAMYLCASSLRQEAYGYTFGSGTRLTVV.

This clone was seen more than once but under ten times. The chain combines TRBV7-2 with TRBJ1-5; the D gene is possibly TRBD1 (5 bases). Between the trimmed V and J ends, which lost 1 base and 7 bases, there was a span of 8 bases. Germline V gives CDR1 SGHTA, CDR2 FQGNSA. The CDR3 length is 13 residues. The CDR3 reads CASSLVRGQPQHF. The DNA for the CDR3 is TGTGCCAGCAGCTTAGTCCGGGGGCAGCCCCAGCATTTT.

This rearrangement joins TRBV5-5 to TRBJ1-5, with 8 bases identical to TRBD1. The length of the CDR3 is 13 residues. Germline loops: CDR1 SGHKS, CDR2 YYEKEE (reference sequence). V shed 4 bases, J shed 13 bases, and the junction held 10 bases outside the gene matches. CDR3: CASSPGQERSQHF. The DNA for the CDR3 is TGTGCCAGCAGCCCGGGACAGGAACGGTCTCAGCATTTT.

The gene calls are TRBV29-1 and TRBJ2-3; 8 bases align to TRBD2. The CDR3 sequence is 18 residues long. Germline lookup yields CDR1 SQVTM and CDR2 ANQGSEA. Trimming at V came to 0 bases and at J to 5 bases, leaving 16 bases not matched to a gene. The CDR3 bases are TGCAGCGTTGAAGATAGGAGGCATAGCGGGAAGGGGGTAGATACGCAGTATTTT. Protein sequence: CSVEDRRHSGKGVDTQYF.

This clone was counted between two and nine times. The chain is built from TRBV6-1 and TRBJ2-3; unclear D gene. Germline CDR1 and CDR2: MNHNS and SASEGT. The CDR3 sequence is 14 residues long. Trimming stripped 7 bases from V and 2 bases from J, with 13 bases between. The CDR3 nucleotides are TGTGCCAGCATCAGTCGAAGATTCACAGATACGCAGTATTTT. Translating gives CASISRRFTDTQYF.

This clone has only a few counts. The chain carries TRBV29-1 and TRBJ2-1; possible D gene TRBD1, 5 bases. The CDR3 has 12 amino acids. Per the germline V gene, CDR1 is SQVTM and CDR2 is ANQGSEA. With 3 bases removed from V and 16 bases from J, the gap between germline ends came to 19 bases. CDR3 residues: CSVDSGPGKGFF. The CDR3 region has the DNA TGCAGCGTTGATAGTGGGCCAGGGAAAGGATTCTTC.

The chain uses TRBV7-9 and TRBJ1-1; D gene ambiguous. Germline CDR1 reads SEHNR; CDR2 reads FQNEAQ (reference sequence). Trimming took 4 bases from V and 7 from J, leaving 7 bases between them. This CDR3 region has 11 residues. CDR3 DNA sequence: TGTGCCAGCAGCTCTCCCGGTGAAGCTTTCTTT. Encoded protein: CASSSPGEAFF.

The CDR3 loop reads CASTNLAEETQYF. The CDR3 coding sequence is TGTGCCAGCACAAATCTAGCGGAAGAGACCCAGTACTTC. The rearrangement links TRBV7-8 to TRBJ2-5; TRBD2 matches at 7 bases. Germline V gene sequence: CDR1 SGHVS, CDR2 FQNEAQ. With 7 bases clipped from V and 3 bases from J, the junction kept 5 bases outside the gene matches. The CDR3 spans 13 residues. Together with reference TRBV7-8 and TRBJ2-5, the CDR3 gives the full variable domain: GAGVSQSPRYKVAKRGQDVALRCDPISGHVSLFWYQQALGQGPEFLTYFQNEAQLDKSGLPSDRFFAERPEGSVSTLKIQRTQQEDSAVYLCASTNLAEETQYFGPGTRLLVL.

The gene calls are TRBV4-2 and TRBJ1-1; the D gene is possibly TRBD1 (6 bases). V gave up 4 bases and J gave up 2 bases, with 17 bases separating them. The germline CDR1 and CDR2 sequences are LGHNA and YNFKEQ. The CDR3 runs 16 residues. The CDR3 spells CASSLRGGAVNTEAFF. CDR3 nucleotide sequence: TGTGCCAGCAGCCTACGGGGGGGGGCTGTCAACACTGAAGCTTTCTTT.

The rearrangement joins TRBV5-4 to TRBJ2-7, with D maybe TRBD2 (6 bases). This CDR3 comprises 16 residues. V shed 0 bases and J shed 2 bases, with 15 bases lying between them. The V gene's germline CDR1 is SGHNT and CDR2 YYREEE (reference sequence). The CDR3 coding sequence is TGTGCCAGCAGCTTGGGGCAAAGGACTACCCCCTACGAGCAGTACTTC. Its translation is CASSLGQRTTPYEQYF.

The chain uses TRBV28 and TRBJ2-5, with D possibly matching TRBD2 (6 bases). V lost 2 bases, J lost 5 bases, and 15 bases lay in between. The CDR3 is 15 residues long. Per germline, CDR1 MDHEN and CDR2 SYDVKM. The CDR3 sequence: CASSLAGRGVETQYF. CDR3 sequence (DNA): TGTGCCAGCAGTTTAGCGGGGCGAGGCGTCGAGACCCAGTACTTC.

The genes are TRBV19 and TRBJ2-3; TRBD1 aligns across 9 bases. Losses at the gene ends were 0 bases for V and 10 bases for J; bases not matched to a gene: 5. Germline CDR1 and CDR2: LNHDA and SQIVND (reference sequence). The CDR3 is 14 amino acids. DNA of the CDR3: TGTGCCAGTAGTATAGATATGACAGGGGGATCGCAGTATTTT. This gives the protein CASSIDMTGGSQYF. The full variable domain, in which reference TRBV19 and TRBJ2-3 provide the parts outside the CDR3, is DGGITQSPKYLFRKEGQNVTLSCEQNLNHDAMYWYRQDPGQGLRLIYYSQIVNDFQKGDIAEGYSVSREKKESFPLTVTSAQKNPTAFYLCASSIDMTGGSQYFGPGTRLTVL.

The chain joins TRBV15 to TRBJ1-5; no definite D call. V was trimmed by 0 bases and J by 0 bases, leaving 9 bases between them. Germline CDR1 LNHNV, CDR2 YYDKDF (reference sequence). The CDR3 loop spans 16 amino acids. The CDR3 loop is CATSRDRISSNQPQHF. The CDR3, as DNA: TGTGCCACCAGCAGAGATCGTATCAGTAGCAATCAGCCCCAGCATTTT.

In this sample, this clone turned up a few times. The CDR3 sequence is CASSSRAGGLETQYF. Here the CDR3 DNA reads TGCGCCAGCAGCTCCAGGGCGGGGGGGCTGGAGACCCAGTACTTC. The V and J genes are TRBV5-1 and TRBJ2-5; TRBD2 matches 9 bases. V was clipped by 3 bases and J by 5 bases; unmatched bases: 8. CDR3 length: 15 residues. From germline, CDR1 is SGHRS and CDR2 YFSETQ.

The chain is built from TRBV19 and TRBJ2-3; the D gene is possibly TRBD2 (7 bases). The CDR3 sequence is 17 residues long. Germline values: CDR1 LNHDA, CDR2 SQIVND (reference sequence). Trimming removed 4 bases at V and 6 bases at J, with 23 bases between. The DNA of the CDR3 is TGTGCCAGTAGTACAGCCCCCCCAGGGGAGGGTTTGGATACGCAGTATTTT. Protein sequence: CASSTAPPGEGLDTQYF.

The chain uses TRBV29-1 and TRBJ1-5; D gene ambiguous. Germline assignment: CDR1 SQVTM and CDR2 ANQGSEA. CDR3 length equals 14 residues. Trimming took 4 bases from V and 0 from J, leaving 10 bases between them. The CDR3 sequence: CSVALSNSNQPQHF. In nucleotides, the CDR3 is TGCAGCGTTGCGTTAAGCAATAGCAATCAGCCCCAGCATTTT.

As concerns this clone: This same CDR3 is encoded by further DNA sequences in the sample. The chain combines TRBV7-2 with TRBJ2-7; TRBD1 aligns across 8 bases. This CDR3 has 13 residues. V lost 1 base and J lost 5; bases outside the gene matches: 1. Per germline, CDR1 SGHTA and CDR2 FQGNSA. CDR3 DNA: TGTGCCAGCAGCTTAGACAGGGGGAACGAGCAGTACTTC. Encoded protein: CASSLDRGNEQYF.

The table lists this clone with a few counts. This sequence joins TRBV7-8 and TRBJ1-2; TRBD1 might be the D (5 bases). This CDR3 comprises 18 residues. Trimming took off 5 bases at V and 5 bases at J, with 27 bases between the two ends. Per the germline V gene, CDR1 is SGHVS and CDR2 is FQNEAQ. CDR3 amino acids: CASSLTYRSSDLTYGYTF. CDR3 nucleotides: TGTGCCAGCAGCCTCACCTACAGGTCCTCTGACCTGACGTATGGCTACACCTTC.

This rearrangement joins TRBV2 to TRBJ2-1; 7 bases match TRBD2. Trimming cost V 8 bases and J 0 bases; bases outside gene matches: 1. Per germline, CDR1 SNHLY and CDR2 FYNNEI. This CDR3 comprises 13 residues. CDR3 loop: CASGTNSYNEQFF. The DNA of the CDR3 is TGTGCCAGCGGGACTAACTCCTACAATGAGCAGTTCTTC.

This clone was recorded a few times. The genes are TRBV2 and TRBJ1-1; D may be TRBD1 (6 bases). Germline CDR1 SNHLY, CDR2 FYNNEI. The CDR3 totals 13 residues. Trimming left V 8 bases short and J 4 bases short, with 14 bases between. CDR3 sequence (DNA): TGTGCCAGCCGGGGGGCGCGGGGCACTGAAGCTTTCTTT. This sequence encodes CASRGARGTEAFF. The full variable domain, rest sourced from reference TRBV2 and TRBJ1-1, is EPEVTQTPSHQVTQMGQEVILRCVPISNHLYFYWYRQILGQKVEFLVSFYNNEISEKSEIFDDQFSVERPDGSNFTLKIRSTKLEDSAMYFCASRGARGTEAFFGQGTRLTVV.

This clone has more than one count but fewer than ten. This chain connects TRBV5-1 to TRBJ2-1; no firm D call. The length of the CDR3 is 13 residues. Trimming cost V 2 bases and J 4 bases, with 7 bases left between them. Germline values: CDR1 SGHRS, CDR2 YFSETQ. CDR3 in amino acids: CASSFPQYNEQFF. CDR3 nucleotide sequence: TGCGCCAGCAGCTTTCCACAGTACAATGAGCAGTTCTTC.